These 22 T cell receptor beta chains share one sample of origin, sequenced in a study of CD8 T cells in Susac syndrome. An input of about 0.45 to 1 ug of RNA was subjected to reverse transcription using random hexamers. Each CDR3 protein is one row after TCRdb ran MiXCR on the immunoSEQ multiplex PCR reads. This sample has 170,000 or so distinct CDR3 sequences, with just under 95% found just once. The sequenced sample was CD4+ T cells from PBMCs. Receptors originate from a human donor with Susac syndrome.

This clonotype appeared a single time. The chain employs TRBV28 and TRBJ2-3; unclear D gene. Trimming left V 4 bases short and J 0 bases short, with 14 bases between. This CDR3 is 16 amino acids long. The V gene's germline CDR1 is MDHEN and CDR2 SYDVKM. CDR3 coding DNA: TGTGCCAGCAGTTCTTTAGGGTCCCCTAGCACAGATACGCAGTATTTT. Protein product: CASSSLGSPSTDTQYF.

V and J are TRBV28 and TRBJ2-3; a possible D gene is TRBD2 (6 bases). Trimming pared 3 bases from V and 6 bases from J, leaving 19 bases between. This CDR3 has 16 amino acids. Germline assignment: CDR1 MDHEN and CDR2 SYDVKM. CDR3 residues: CASSFISLRREDTQYF. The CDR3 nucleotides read TGTGCCAGCAGTTTCATTTCCCTTCGGAGGGAGGATACGCAGTATTTT. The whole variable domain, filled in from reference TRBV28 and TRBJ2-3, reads DVKVTQSSRYLVKRTGEKVFLECVQDMDHENMFWYRQDPGLGLRLIYFSYDVKMKEKGDIPEGYSVSREKKERFSLILESASTNQTSMYLCASSFISLRREDTQYFGPGTRLTVL.

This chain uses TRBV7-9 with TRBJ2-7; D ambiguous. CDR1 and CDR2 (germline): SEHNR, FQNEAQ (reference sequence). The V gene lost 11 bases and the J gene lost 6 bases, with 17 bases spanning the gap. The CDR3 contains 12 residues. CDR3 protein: CAAAPQGAEQYF. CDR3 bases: TGTGCCGCAGCCCCTCAAGGAGCCGAGCAGTACTTC.

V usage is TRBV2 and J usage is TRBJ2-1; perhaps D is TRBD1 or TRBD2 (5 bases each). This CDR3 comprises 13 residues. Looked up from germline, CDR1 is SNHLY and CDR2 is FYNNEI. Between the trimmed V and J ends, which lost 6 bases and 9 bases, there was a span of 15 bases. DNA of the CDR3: TGTGCCAGCAGCCAAGGGACCCTTGGTGAGCAGTTCTTC. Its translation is CASSQGTLGEQFF.

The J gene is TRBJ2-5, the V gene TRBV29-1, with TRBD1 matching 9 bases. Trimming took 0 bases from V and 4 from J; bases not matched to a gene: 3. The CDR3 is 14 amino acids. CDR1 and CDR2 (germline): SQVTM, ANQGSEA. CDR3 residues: CSVEDTGGLETQYF. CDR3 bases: TGCAGCGTTGAAGATACAGGGGGCTTAGAGACCCAGTACTTC.

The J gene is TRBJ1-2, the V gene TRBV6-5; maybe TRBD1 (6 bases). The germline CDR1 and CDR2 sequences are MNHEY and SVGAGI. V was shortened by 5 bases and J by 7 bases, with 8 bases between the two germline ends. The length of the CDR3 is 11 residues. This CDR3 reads CASSEGGGYTF. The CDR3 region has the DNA TGTGCCAGCAGTGAGGGGGGTGGCTACACCTTC.

The CDR3 here is CASKWGKGPNTGELFF. CDR3 bases: TGTGCCTCCAAGTGGGGCAAAGGTCCGAACACCGGGGAGCTGTTTTTT. The chain uses TRBV2 and TRBJ2-2, with D possibly being TRBD1 (5 bases). Germline V gene sequence: CDR1 SNHLY, CDR2 FYNNEI. The CDR3 consists of 16 residues. The germline V and J ends were trimmed by 11 bases and 0 bases, with 19 bases remaining between them. Full variable domain (remainder filled in from reference TRBV2 and TRBJ2-2): EPEVTQTPSHQVTQMGQEVILRCVPISNHLYFYWYRQILGQKVEFLVSFYNNEISEKSEIFDDQFSVERPDGSNFTLKIRSTKLEDSAMYFCASKWGKGPNTGELFFGEGSRLTVL.

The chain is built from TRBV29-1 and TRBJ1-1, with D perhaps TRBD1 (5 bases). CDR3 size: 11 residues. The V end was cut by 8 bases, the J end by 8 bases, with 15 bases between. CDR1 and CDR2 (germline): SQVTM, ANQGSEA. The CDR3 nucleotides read TGCAGCCCCCTTGGGCCAGGGGAAGCTTTCTTT. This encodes CSPLGPGEAFF.

CDR3 sequence: CASTLAGAGRTEAFF. CDR3 bases: TGTGCCAGCACCCTAGCAGGGGCGGGAAGGACTGAAGCTTTCTTT. The rearrangement uses TRBV12-3 or TRBV12-4 and TRBJ1-1; D is perhaps TRBD1 (6 bases). CDR3 length: 15 amino acids. Trimming cost V 7 bases and J 5 bases, with 20 bases left between them.

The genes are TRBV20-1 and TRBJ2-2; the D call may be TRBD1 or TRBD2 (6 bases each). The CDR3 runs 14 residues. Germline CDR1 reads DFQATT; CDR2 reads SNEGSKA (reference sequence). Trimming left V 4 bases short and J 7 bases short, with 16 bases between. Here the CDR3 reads CSAIEGGSGGELFF. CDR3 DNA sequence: TGCAGTGCTATTGAGGGGGGTTCAGGCGGGGAGCTGTTTTTT.

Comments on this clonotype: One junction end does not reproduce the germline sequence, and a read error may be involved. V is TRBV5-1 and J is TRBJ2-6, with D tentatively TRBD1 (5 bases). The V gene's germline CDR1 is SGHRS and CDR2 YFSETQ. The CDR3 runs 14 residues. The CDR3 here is CASSLPYGANVLIF. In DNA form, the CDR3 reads TGCGCCAGCAGCTTACCATATGGGGCCAACGTCCTGATTTTC. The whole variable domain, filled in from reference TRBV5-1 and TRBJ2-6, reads KAGVTQTPRYLIKTRGQQVTLSCSPISGHRSVSWYQQTPGQGLQFLFEYFSETQRNKGNFPGRFSGRQFSNSRSEMNVSTLELGDSALYLCASSLPYGANVLIFGAGSRLTVL.

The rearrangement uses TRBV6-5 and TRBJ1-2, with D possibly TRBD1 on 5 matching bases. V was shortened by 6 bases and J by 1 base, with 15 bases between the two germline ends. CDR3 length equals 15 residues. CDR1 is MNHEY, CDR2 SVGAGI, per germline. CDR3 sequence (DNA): TGTGCCAGCAGACCCCGGGGCGGACTTAACTATGGCTACACCTTC. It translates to CASRPRGGLNYGYTF.

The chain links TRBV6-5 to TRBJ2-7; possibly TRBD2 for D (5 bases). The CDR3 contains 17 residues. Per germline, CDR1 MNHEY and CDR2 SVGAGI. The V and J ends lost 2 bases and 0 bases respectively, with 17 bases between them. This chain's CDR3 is CASSYAQLGVISYEQYF. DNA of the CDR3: TGTGCCAGCAGTTACGCCCAACTGGGAGTAATCTCCTACGAGCAGTACTTC.

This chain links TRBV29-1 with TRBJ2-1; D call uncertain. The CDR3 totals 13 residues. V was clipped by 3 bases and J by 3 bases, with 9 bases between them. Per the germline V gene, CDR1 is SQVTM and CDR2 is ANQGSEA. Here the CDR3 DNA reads TGCAGCGTTGACCTTGAGGACTACAATGAGCAGTTCTTC. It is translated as CSVDLEDYNEQFF.

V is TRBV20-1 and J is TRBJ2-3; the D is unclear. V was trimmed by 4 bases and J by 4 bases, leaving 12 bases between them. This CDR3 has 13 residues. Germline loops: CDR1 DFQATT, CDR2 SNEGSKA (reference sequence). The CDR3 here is CSATTVTADTQYF. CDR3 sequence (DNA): TGCAGTGCTACTACGGTTACGGCAGATACGCAGTATTTT.

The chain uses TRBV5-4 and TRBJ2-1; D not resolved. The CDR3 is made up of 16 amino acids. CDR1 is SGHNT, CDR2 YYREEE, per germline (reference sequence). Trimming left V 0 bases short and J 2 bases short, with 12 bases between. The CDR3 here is CASSLVRTRAYNEQFF. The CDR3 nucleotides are TGTGCCAGCAGCTTGGTACGCACCCGGGCCTACAATGAGCAGTTCTTC.

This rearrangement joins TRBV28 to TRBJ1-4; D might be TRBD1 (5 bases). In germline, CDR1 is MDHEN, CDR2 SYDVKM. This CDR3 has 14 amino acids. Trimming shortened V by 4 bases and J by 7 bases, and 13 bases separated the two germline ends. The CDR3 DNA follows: TGTGCCAGCAGTTGGACACTTGGAGGTGAAAAACTGTTTTTT. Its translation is CASSWTLGGEKLFF.

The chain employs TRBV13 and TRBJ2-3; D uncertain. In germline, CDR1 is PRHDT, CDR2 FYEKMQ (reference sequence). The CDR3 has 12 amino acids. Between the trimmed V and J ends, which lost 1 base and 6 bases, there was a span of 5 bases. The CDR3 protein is CASSLVGDTQYF. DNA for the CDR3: TGTGCCAGCAGCTTAGTCGGCGATACGCAGTATTTT.

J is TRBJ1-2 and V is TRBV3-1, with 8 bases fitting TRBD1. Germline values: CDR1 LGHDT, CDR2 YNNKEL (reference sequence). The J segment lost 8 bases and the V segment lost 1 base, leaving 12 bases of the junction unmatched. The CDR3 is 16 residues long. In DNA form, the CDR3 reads TGTGCCAGCAGCCAAGGAGGAGACAGGGGACCGGACGGCTACACCTTC. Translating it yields CASSQGGDRGPDGYTF.

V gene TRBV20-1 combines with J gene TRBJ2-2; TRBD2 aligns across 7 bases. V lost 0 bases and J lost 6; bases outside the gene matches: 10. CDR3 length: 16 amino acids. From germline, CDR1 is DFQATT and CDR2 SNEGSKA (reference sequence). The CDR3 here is CSARDLGSGVSGELFF. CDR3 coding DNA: TGCAGTGCTAGAGATCTCGGGAGCGGGGTTTCCGGGGAGCTGTTTTTT.

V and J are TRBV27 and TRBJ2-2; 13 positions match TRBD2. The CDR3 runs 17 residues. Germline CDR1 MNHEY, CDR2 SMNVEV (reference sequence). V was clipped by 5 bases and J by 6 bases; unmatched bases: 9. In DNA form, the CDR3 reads TGTGCCAGCAGTCGGACTAGCGGGGGCCTCTTGTCCGGGGAGCTGTTTTTT. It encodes CASSRTSGGLLSGELFF.

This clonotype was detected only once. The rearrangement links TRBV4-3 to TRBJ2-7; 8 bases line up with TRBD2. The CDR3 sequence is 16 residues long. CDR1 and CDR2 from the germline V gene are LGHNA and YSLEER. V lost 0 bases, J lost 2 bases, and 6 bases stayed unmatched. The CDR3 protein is CASSQDFSGSPYEQYF. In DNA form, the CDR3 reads TGCGCCAGCAGCCAAGATTTCAGCGGGAGCCCCTACGAGCAGTACTTC.